This T cell receptor (beta chain) is from a study of blood T cell repertoires in COVID-19 (dated by TCRdb to 2020 to 2021). Describing the broader study: Samples covering the acute and convalescent phases of COVID-19 were provided by collaborators in the United States, Italy and Spain. The prospective study material was composed of cDNA or gDNA derived from T cells, B-cell-depleted T cells, or PBMCs. Subjects who had been exposed to COVID-19, were actively infected with it, or had recovered from it provided the deeply sampled blood TCRbeta repertoires that made up the dataset. The repertoires were made available in a free public database intended to serve as a resource for research on the immune response to SARS-CoV-2. Samples came from the ongoing ImmuneRACE study (first 160 participants) plus 1,254 subjects from 6 global collaborators. Sample metadata almost always included a de-identified subject ID, COVID-19 status, age in years and sex. HLA class I and class II types, where available, came from metadata supplied by the sample provider rather than from assay-based typing. The research as a whole found: The amount of clinical and demographic metadata varied by source and participant and was provided uncurated.

A remark on this clone: There is no known antigen for this receptor. Base-call qualities are not available, and no considerably larger clone is one nucleotide away.

TCRbeta CDR3 regions were amplified from genomic DNA by means of the immunoSEQ Assay, a bias-controlled multiplex PCR. As for the original processing: Within the assay, amplification of reference gene primers was used to estimate how many nucleated cells each sample contained. To quantify the absolute abundance of each unique TCRbeta CDR3 rearrangement, sequence reads were collapsed and filtered. For each sample, productive Simpson clonality was calculated by taking the square root of Simpson's diversity index across productive rearrangements. The clones in this table, taken by TCRdb from immuneACCESS, are in-frame only. Not every clone is retained; where verified, under half of the shortfall comes from an unresolved V gene, and the cause of the rest is unknown. V and J calls and clone size follow that table, whereas D and trimming were derived from the DNA. Present in this sample are about 230,000 clones, roughly 84% of which were seen just once. 2% to 2.5% of the sample belongs to the ten largest clones.

The CDR3 measures 13 amino acids from cysteine to phenylalanine. Only the CDR3 region is kept as DNA, spanning 39 bases read in frame from base 1. Trimming accounts for 4 bases at V and 4 bases at J, while the number of junction bases matched to no gene is 3. CDR1 and CDR2, per the germline V gene, are SNHLY and FYNNEI. Samples from volunteer blood donors who had recovered from COVID-19 were contributed by a second Seattle source. Each collaborating institution followed its own protocols to collect whole blood in K2EDTA tubes. For TCRbeta analysis, collaborator samples were shipped as frozen whole blood, as isolated PBMCs, or as DNA extracted from either sample type.

Sequencing input: peripheral blood. The TCR originated in a man aged 35-49 years who had recovered from COVID-19. The chain couples TRBV2 to TRBJ1-2, with 7 middle bases fitting TRBD1. The sequenced DNA: TGTGCCAGCAGTGTGCCAGGGGGCTATGGCTACACCTTC. Its coded protein is CASSVPGGYGYTF.